These 8 T cell receptor beta chains share one sample of origin, sequenced in a study of T cells after yellow fever vaccination (dated 2019 in TCRdb). Library preparation employed 5' RACE. Sequencing instrument: Illumina HiSeq 2500. Clones were called with MiXCR by TCRdb after fastp trimmed the public reads at Q25, and only in-frame beta chains were retained. Rows are unified per CDR3 protein, each entry keeping the most common DNA and genes. This sample holds almost 600,000 distinct CDR3 sequences; roughly 14% were observed only once. Around 15% of the sample is taken by the ten largest. The sample's treatment or condition, from its label and the paper: live attenuated yellow fever vaccine strain. The sample was PBMCs, taken on the day of the yellow fever booster vaccination. The source of these receptors is a man in his thirties or forties who received the YFV17D yellow fever vaccine.

This clonotype was found a few times. In nucleotides, the CDR3 is TGTGCCACCAGCAGAGGGAGGACTAGCGGCTCCTACGAGCAGTACTTC. Its translation: CATSRGRTSGSYEQYF. The V call is TRBV15, the J call TRBJ2-7; 10 positions match TRBD2. Losses at the gene ends were 1 base for V and 0 bases for J; bases not matched to a gene: 3. The CDR3 is 16 amino acids. CDR1 is LNHNV, CDR2 YYDKDF, per germline (reference sequence).

This clonotype was observed a handful of times. V and J are TRBV20-1 and TRBJ2-1, with D uncertain. V dropped 0 bases and J dropped 9 bases, with 6 bases sitting between them. The germline CDR1 and CDR2 sequences are DFQATT and SNEGSKA (reference sequence). CDR3 length: 11 residues. CDR3: CSARDAPEQFF. Written as DNA, the CDR3 is TGCAGTGCTAGAGATGCCCCTGAGCAGTTCTTC.

The J gene is TRBJ1-4, the V gene TRBV9; no definite D call. The CDR3 consists of 14 residues. V was pared by 0 bases and J by 5 bases, with 8 bases between. The germline gives CDR1 SGDLS, CDR2 YYNGEE. The CDR3 spells CASSVGVWNEKLFF. The CDR3 nucleotides read TGTGCCAGCAGCGTAGGGGTCTGGAATGAAAAACTGTTTTTT. Drawing the rest from reference TRBV9 and TRBJ1-4, the complete variable domain is DSGVTQTPKHLITATGQRVTLRCSPRSGDLSVYWYQQSLDQGLQFLIQYYNGEERAKGNILERFSAQQFPDLHSELNLSSLELGDSALYFCASSVGVWNEKLFFGSGTQLSVL.

On this clonotype: A junction end diverges from the germline sequence, so it may reflect a read error. The chain recombines TRBV2 with TRBJ2-2; 9 bases fit TRBD2. The CDR3 contains 14 residues. Germline CDR1 SNHLY, CDR2 FYNNEI. The CDR3 sequence: CASKSGGNTGELSF. The CDR3 coding sequence is TGTGCCAGCAAAAGCGGGGGGAACACCGGGGAGCTGTCTTTT.

This clonotype was seen a few times. The V gene is TRBV6-2 or TRBV6-3, the J gene TRBJ2-7, with TRBD2 matching over 11 bases. J gave up 6 bases and V 7 bases, and 11 bases lay outside the gene matches. The CDR3 is 15 amino acids. CDR1 and CDR2 (germline): MNHEY, SVGEGT. The DNA of the CDR3 is TGTGCCAGCACCCAACTACTAGCGGGAGAGGGCGAGCAGTACTTC. This translates into CASTQLLAGEGEQYF.

This clonotype was seen a few times. The chain links TRBV9 to TRBJ1-1; D is possibly TRBD1 (6 bases). The CDR3 is 15 amino acids. Per the germline V gene, CDR1 is SGDLS and CDR2 is YYNGEE. The V end lost 3 bases, the J end lost 0 bases, and 12 bases lay between the germline ends. The CDR3 region has the DNA TGTGCCAGCAGCGCGCGACAGGCCATGAACACTGAAGCTTTCTTT. Translated, it gives CASSARQAMNTEAFF.

This clonotype was recorded a few times. This chain connects TRBV12-3 or TRBV12-4 to TRBJ1-5; D may be TRBD1 (5 bases). There are 14 residues in the CDR3. V was pared by 3 bases and J by 8 bases, with 14 bases between. The CDR3 here is CASSFKGRKEPQHF. The CDR3 DNA reads TGTGCCAGCAGTTTTAAGGGGCGCAAGGAGCCCCAGCATTTT.

In its sample, this clonotype was seen many times. The J gene is TRBJ1-1, the V gene TRBV12-3 or TRBV12-4; D is ambiguous. V was cut by 3 bases and J by 5 bases, with 10 bases left in between. The CDR3 has 13 amino acids. CDR3 residues: CASSFLRGTEAFF. CDR3 in DNA: TGTGCCAGCAGTTTTTTGAGAGGGACTGAAGCTTTCTTT.